Listed below are T cell receptor beta chains from one sample, sequenced in a study of glioma-infiltrating T cells. From the multiplex PCR reads, TCRdb called clonotypes with MiXCR, one entry per CDR3 protein. The sample has about 140,000 distinct CDR3 sequences; about two fifths are singletons. The sample comprised glioma tissue, nonneoplastic brain tissue, or PBMCs (not recorded which). The receptors originated from a human donor with low-grade glioma or glioblastoma, undergoing nonglioma brain surgery, or in good health (not recorded which). Each CDR3 is given without its conserved first and last residue. Fields, in order: J gene, V gene, CDR3 protein.

J: TRBJ2-1
V: TRBV7-9
CDR3: ANRDRDDNEQF

J: TRBJ2-7
V: TRBV28
CDR3: ATLGGVYEQY

J: TRBJ1-1
V: TRBV7-6
CDR3: ASSKGVNTEAF

J: TRBJ1-1
V: TRBV20-1
CDR3: SARNPGQETEAF

J: TRBJ1-1
V: TRBV28
CDR3: ASSLDRDYDEAF

J: TRBJ1-2
V: TRBV2
CDR3: ASSPGNEFGYT

J: TRBJ1-5
V: TRBV12-3/TRBV12-4
CDR3: ASSFGDNGNQPQH

J: TRBJ1-1
V: TRBV7-2
CDR3: ASSQTGSGQGLNTEAF

J: TRBJ1-2
V: TRBV27
CDR3: ASSYDSRDGYT

J: TRBJ1-6
V: TRBV27
CDR3: ASSLSPLPNSPLH

J: TRBJ1-2
V: TRBV28
CDR3: ASSKFRGYGYT

J: TRBJ2-1
V: TRBV6-1
CDR3: ASSVRGLAF

J: TRBJ2-7
V: TRBV7-9
CDR3: ASSSQITYEQY

J: TRBJ1-5
V: TRBV27
CDR3: AIFKSSNQPQH

J: TRBJ2-4
V: TRBV7-2
CDR3: ASSLRRVDIQY

J: TRBJ2-5
V: TRBV27
CDR3: ASSPGSAETQY

J: TRBJ2-7
V: TRBV6-2/TRBV6-3
CDR3: ASSYLAESYEQY

J: TRBJ2-7
V: TRBV20-1
CDR3: SAPGRDSYEQY

J: TRBJ1-1
V: TRBV27
CDR3: ASSWPFMGRGTEAF

J: TRBJ1-1
V: TRBV3-1
CDR3: ASSQFGQMNTEAF

J: TRBJ1-6
V: TRBV6-1
CDR3: ASSLEQDSPLH

J: TRBJ2-3
V: TRBV20-1
CDR3: SATHYQTDTQY

J: TRBJ2-7
V: TRBV6-1
CDR3: ASSPFGLAGLAYEQY

J: TRBJ1-1
V: TRBV14
CDR3: ASSQGTNTEAF

J: TRBJ1-6
V: TRBV20-1
CDR3: SASTDRSYSYNSPLH

J: TRBJ1-1
V: TRBV7-9
CDR3: ASSLAHPKETEAF

J: TRBJ1-1
V: TRBV20-1
CDR3: SLDLNTEAF

J: TRBJ1-5
V: TRBV5-6
CDR3: ARSLGGSSHNQPQH

J: TRBJ1-6
V: TRBV6-1
CDR3: ASSRTMGGSPLH

J: TRBJ1-4
V: TRBV4-1
CDR3: ASSPAGVRGELF

J: TRBJ1-2
V: TRBV7-9
CDR3: ASSLAPTGGNYGYT

J: TRBJ1-5
V: TRBV4-2
CDR3: ASSQDLGQGGQPQH

J: TRBJ1-1
V: TRBV20-1
CDR3: SAPGQTGTEAF

J: TRBJ2-3
V: TRBV7-6
CDR3: ASSLGGHITDTQY

J: TRBJ1-1
V: TRBV19
CDR3: ASSMSRDTEAF

J: TRBJ1-2
V: TRBV20-1
CDR3: SAPPSVVPNYGYT

J: TRBJ1-1
V: TRBV4-2
CDR3: ASSPAPTEEAF

J: TRBJ2-7
V: TRBV6-1
CDR3: ASTGLQLPYEQY

J: TRBJ1-2
V: TRBV4-3
CDR3: ASSQDTVYGYT

J: TRBJ1-3
V: TRBV6-6
CDR3: ASSYGTGTAGNTIY

J: TRBJ2-5
V: TRBV6-1
CDR3: ASRHRQGQETQY

J: TRBJ2-1
V: TRBV2
CDR3: ASSVVGRHEQF

J: TRBJ1-1
V: TRBV27
CDR3: ASNENTEAF

J: TRBJ2-3
V: TRBV19
CDR3: ASRQGFKDTQY

J: TRBJ1-1
V: TRBV20-1
CDR3: SARKDRGRSEAF

J: TRBJ2-7
V: TRBV6-1
CDR3: ASSPRDISNEQY

J: TRBJ1-6
V: TRBV6-1
CDR3: ASSDRVDNSPLH

J: TRBJ2-7
V: TRBV20-1
CDR3: SAGRWGLEYEQY